One TCR beta chain is described in this entry. The protocol was immunoSEQ multiplex PCR, while the TCRdb copy is restricted to in-frame clones and leaves out a portion. This sample has 90,000 to 150,000 clones, with about 85% found just once. After removal of 3 bases from V and 7 bases from J, the junction contained 14 bases not matched to a gene. The CDR3 spans 17 residues. This specimen comes from a study of blood T cell repertoires in COVID-19. Background on the study: Whether acute or convalescent, the COVID-19 samples came from the United States, Italy and Spain.

Material for sequencing was peripheral blood. This chain joins TRBV23-1 and TRBJ2-1, with TRBD2 matching 8 bases. TRBV23-1 is designated an ORF whose function remains uncertain. This TCR derives from a man older than 75 with acute or convalescent COVID-19. The CDR3 loop is CASSHPQRWREDNEQFF. CDR3 DNA: TGCGCCAGCAGTCACCCCCAAAGGTGGCGGGAGGATAATGAGCAGTTCTTC.